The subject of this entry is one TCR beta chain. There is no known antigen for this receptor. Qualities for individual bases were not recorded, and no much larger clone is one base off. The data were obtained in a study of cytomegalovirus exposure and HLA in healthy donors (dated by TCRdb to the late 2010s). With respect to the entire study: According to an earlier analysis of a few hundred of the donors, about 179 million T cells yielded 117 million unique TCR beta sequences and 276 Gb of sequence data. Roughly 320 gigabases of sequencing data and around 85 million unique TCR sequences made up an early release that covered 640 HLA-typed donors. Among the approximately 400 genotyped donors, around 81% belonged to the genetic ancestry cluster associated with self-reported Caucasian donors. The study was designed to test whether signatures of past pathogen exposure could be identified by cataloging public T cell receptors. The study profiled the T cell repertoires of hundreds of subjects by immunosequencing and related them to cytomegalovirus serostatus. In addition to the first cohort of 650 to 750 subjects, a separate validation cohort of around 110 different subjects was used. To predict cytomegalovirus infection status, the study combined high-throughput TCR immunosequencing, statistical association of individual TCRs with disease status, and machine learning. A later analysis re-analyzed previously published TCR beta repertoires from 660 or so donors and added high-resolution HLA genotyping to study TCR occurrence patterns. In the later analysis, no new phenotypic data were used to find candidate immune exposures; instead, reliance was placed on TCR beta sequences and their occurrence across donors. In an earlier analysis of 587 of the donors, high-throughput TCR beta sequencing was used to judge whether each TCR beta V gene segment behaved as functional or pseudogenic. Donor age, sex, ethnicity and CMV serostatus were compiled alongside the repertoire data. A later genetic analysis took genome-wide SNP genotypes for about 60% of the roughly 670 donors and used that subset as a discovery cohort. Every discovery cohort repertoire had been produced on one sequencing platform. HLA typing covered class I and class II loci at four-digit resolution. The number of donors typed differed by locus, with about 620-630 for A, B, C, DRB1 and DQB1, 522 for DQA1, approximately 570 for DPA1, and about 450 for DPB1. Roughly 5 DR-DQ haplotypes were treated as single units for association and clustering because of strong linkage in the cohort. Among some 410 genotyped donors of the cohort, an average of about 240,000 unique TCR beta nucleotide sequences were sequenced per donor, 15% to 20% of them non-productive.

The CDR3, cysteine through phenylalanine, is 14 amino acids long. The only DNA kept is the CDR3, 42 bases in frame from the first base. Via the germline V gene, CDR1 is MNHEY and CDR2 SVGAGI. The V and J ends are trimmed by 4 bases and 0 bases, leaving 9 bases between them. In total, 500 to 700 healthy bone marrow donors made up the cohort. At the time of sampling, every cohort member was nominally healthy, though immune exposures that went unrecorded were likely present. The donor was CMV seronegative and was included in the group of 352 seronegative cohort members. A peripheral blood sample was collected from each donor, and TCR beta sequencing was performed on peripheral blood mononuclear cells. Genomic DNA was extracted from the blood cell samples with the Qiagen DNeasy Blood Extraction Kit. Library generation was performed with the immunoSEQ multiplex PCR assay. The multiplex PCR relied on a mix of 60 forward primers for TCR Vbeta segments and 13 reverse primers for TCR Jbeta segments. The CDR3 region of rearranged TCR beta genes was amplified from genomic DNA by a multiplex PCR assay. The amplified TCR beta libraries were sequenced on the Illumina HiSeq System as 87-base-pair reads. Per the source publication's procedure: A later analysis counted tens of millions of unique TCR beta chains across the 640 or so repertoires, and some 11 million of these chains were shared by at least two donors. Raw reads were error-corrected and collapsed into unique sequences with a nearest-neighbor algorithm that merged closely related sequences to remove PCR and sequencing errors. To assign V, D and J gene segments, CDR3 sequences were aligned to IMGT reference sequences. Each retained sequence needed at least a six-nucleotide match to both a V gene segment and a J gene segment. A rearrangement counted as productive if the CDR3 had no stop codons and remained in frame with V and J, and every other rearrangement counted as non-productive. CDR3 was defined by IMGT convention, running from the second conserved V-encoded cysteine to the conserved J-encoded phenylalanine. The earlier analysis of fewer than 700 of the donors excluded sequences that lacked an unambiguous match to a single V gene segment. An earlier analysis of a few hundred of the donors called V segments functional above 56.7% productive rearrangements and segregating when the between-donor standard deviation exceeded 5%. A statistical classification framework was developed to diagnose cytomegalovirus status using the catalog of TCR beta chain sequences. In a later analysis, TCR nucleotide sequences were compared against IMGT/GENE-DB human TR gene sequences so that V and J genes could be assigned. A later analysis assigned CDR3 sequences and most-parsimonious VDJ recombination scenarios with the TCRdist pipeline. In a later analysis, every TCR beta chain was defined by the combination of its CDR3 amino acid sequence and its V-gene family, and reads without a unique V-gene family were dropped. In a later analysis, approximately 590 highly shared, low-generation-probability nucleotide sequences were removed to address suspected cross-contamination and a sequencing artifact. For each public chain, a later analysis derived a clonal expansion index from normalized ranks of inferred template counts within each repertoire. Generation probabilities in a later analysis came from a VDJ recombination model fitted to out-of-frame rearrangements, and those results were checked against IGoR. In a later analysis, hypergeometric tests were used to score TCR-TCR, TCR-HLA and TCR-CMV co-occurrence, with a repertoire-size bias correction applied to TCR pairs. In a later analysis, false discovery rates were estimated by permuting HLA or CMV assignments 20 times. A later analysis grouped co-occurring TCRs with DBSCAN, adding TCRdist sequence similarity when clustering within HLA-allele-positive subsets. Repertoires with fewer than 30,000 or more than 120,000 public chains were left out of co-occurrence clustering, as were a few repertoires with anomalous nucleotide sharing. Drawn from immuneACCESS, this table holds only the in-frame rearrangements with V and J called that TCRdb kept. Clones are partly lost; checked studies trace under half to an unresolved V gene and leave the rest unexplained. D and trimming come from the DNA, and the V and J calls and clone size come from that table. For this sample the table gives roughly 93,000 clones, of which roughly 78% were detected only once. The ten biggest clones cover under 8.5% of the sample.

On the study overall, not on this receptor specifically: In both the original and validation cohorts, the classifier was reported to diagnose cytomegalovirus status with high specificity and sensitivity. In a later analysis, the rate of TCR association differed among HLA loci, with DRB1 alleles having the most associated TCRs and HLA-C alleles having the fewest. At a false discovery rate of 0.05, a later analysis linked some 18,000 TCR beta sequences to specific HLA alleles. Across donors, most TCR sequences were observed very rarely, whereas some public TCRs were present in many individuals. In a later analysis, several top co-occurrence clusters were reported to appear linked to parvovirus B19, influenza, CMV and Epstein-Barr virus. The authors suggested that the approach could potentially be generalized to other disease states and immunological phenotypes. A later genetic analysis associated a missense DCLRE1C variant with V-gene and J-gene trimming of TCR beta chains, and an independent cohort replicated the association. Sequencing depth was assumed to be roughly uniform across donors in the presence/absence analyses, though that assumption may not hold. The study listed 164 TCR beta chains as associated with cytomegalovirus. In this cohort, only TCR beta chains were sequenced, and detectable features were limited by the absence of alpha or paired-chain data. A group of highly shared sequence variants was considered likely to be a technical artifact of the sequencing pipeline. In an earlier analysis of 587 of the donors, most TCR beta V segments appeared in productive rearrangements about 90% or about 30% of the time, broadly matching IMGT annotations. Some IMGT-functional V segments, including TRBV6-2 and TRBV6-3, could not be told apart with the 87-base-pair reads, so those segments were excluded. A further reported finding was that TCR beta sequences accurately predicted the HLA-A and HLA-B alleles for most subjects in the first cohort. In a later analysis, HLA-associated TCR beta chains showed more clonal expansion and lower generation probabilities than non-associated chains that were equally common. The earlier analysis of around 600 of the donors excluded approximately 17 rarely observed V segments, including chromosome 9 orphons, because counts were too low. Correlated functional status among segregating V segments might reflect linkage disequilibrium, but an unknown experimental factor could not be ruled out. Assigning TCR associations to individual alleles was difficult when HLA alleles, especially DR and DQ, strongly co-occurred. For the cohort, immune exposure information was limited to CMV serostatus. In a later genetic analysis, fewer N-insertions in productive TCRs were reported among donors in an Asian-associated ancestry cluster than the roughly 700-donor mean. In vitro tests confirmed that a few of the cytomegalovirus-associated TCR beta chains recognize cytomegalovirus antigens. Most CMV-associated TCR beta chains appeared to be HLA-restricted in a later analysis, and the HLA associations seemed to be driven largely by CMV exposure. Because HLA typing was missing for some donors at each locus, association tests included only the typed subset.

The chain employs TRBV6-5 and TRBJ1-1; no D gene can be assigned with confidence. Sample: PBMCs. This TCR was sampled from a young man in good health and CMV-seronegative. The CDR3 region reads CASSSRLLNTEAFF. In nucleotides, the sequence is TGTGCCAGCAGTTCGAGGCTCTTGAACACTGAAGCTTTCTTT.